A single sample is the source of the 5 T cell receptor beta chains below, sequenced in a study of shared clonotypes between healthy human individuals. Clones were read by immunoSEQ multiplex PCR, and TCRdb kept only the in-frame ones, dropping some. Of roughly 1 million clones in the sample, around 76% were seen once. Sequenced sample: memory CD4+ T cells sorted from blood. As for subset: CD45RA-negative fraction. Receptor source: a man between 18 and 35 years old in good health.

The chain links TRBV5-6 to TRBJ2-7, with 9 bases identical to TRBD1. CDR3 length: 13 amino acids. From germline, CDR1 is SGHDT and CDR2 YYEEEE. V shed 4 bases and J 6 bases; nucleotides not matched to a gene: 5. This chain's CDR3 is CASSVDRGSEQYF. CDR3 in DNA: TGTGCCAGCAGCGTGGACAGGGGAAGCGAGCAGTACTTC.

This rearrangement joins TRBV27 to TRBJ2-7, with 9 bases lining up with TRBD2. This CDR3 is built from 16 residues. The J segment lost 5 bases and the V segment lost 4 bases, leaving 12 bases of the junction unmatched. Germline V CDR1 and CDR2: MNHEY, SMNVEV (reference sequence). CDR3 DNA sequence: TGTGCCAGCAGTTCAAACTATAGGCGGGAGGGGCACGAGCAGTACTTC. This gives the protein CASSSNYRREGHEQYF.

The chain has TRBV5-1 and TRBJ1-5; 7 bases map to TRBD1. Germline V gives CDR1 SGHRS, CDR2 YFSETQ. The V and J ends lost 4 bases and 6 bases, in that order; junction bases with no gene match: 10. CDR3 length equals 15 residues. This chain's CDR3 is CASSPGDRDGQPQHF. CDR3 bases: TGCGCCAGCAGCCCGGGCGACAGGGACGGTCAGCCCCAGCATTTT.

This clone came up once. The genes are TRBV4-1 and TRBJ2-2, with D unclear. Deletions cut 0 bases from V and 6 bases from J, with 11 bases between. Germline loops: CDR1 MGHRA, CDR2 YSYEKL. The CDR3 runs to 15 residues. The chain's CDR3 is CASSQETRAPGELFF. CDR3 nucleotides: TGCGCCAGCAGCCAAGAAACCCGCGCCCCCGGGGAGCTGTTTTTT.

The genes are TRBV6-1 and TRBJ1-6, with 7 bases fitting TRBD1. Germline CDR1 is MNHNS and CDR2 is SASEGT. The CDR3 loop spans 14 amino acids. J lost 6 bases, V lost 7 bases, and 6 bases had no gene match. CDR3: CASIEGQFNSPLHF. DNA of the CDR3: TGTGCCAGCATTGAGGGACAGTTTAATTCACCCCTCCACTTT.